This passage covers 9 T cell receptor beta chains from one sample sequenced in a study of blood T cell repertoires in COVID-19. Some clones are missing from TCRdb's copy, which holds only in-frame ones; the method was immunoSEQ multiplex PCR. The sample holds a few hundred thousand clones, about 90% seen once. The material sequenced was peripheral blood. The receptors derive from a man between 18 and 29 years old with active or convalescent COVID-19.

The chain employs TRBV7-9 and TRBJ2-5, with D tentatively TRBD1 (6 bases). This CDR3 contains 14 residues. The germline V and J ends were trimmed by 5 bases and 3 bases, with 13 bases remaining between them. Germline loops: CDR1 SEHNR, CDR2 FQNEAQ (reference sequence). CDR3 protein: CASSQNPGEETQYF. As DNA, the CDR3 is TGTGCCAGCAGCCAAAACCCAGGGGAAGAGACCCAGTACTTC.

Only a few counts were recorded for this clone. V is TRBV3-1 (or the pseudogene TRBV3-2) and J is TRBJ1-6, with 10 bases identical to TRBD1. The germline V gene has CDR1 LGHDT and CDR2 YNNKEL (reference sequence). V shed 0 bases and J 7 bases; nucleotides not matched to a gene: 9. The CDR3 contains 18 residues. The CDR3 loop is CASSQDQGQGPHNSPLHF. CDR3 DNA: TGTGCCAGCAGCCAAGATCAGGGACAGGGGCCCCACAATTCACCCCTCCACTTT.

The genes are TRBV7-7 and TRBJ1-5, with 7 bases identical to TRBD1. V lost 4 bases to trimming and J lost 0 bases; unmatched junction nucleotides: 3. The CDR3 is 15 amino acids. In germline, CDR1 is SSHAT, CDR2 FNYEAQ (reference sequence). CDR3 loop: CASSSRQGSNQPQHF. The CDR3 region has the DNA TGTGCCAGCAGCTCGAGACAGGGTAGCAATCAGCCCCAGCATTTT.

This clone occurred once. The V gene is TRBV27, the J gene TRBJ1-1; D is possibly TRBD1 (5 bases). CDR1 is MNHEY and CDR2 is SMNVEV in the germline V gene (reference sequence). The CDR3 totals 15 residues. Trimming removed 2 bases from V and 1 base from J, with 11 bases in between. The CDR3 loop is CASSLVGQGNTEAFF. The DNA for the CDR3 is TGTGCCAGCAGTTTAGTCGGCCAGGGGAACACTGAAGCTTTCTTT.

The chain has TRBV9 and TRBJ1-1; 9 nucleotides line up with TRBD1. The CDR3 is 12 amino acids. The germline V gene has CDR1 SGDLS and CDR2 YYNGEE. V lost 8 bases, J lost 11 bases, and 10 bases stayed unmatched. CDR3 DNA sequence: TGTGCCAGTGACCCGGGACAGGGAGCCGCTTTCTTT. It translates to CASDPGQGAAFF.

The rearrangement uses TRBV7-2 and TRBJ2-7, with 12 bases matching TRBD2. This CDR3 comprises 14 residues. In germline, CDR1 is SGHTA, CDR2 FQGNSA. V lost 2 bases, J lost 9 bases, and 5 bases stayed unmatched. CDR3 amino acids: CASSLHSSGGVQYF. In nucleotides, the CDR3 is TGTGCCAGCAGCTTACATTCTAGCGGGGGGGTGCAGTACTTC.

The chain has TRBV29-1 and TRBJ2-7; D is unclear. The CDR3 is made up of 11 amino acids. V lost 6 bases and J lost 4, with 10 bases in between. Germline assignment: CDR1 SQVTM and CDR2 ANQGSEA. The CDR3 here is CSVVKSYEQYF. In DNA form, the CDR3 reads TGCAGCGTCGTTAAATCTTACGAGCAGTACTTC.

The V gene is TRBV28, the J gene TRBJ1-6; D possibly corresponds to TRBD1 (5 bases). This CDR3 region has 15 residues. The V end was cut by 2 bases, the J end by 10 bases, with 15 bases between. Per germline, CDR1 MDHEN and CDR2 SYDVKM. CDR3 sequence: CASSLGLPRGSPLHF. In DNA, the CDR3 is TGTGCCAGCAGTTTAGGGCTACCTAGGGGATCACCCCTCCACTTT.

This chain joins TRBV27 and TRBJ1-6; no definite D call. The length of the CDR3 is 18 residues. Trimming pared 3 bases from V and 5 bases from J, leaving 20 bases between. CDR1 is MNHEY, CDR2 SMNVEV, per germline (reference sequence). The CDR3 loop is CASSLSGLTVLDNSPLHF. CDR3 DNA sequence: TGTGCCAGCAGTTTGAGTGGGCTTACAGTACTAGATAATTCACCCCTCCACTTT.